Below are 10 T cell receptor beta chains sequenced from a single sample in a study of early stage breast cancer tumors. Clones were read by immunoSEQ multiplex PCR, and TCRdb kept only the in-frame ones, dropping some. The sample includes under 45,000 clones, around two thirds of them seen just once. The sequenced material came from blood. Receptors originate from a person in their fifties with breast cancer.

The chain is built from TRBV2 and TRBJ2-3, with 13 positions matching TRBD2. Germline CDR1 is SNHLY and CDR2 is FYNNEI. This CDR3 is 16 amino acids long. Trimming removed 7 bases from V and 4 bases from J; junction bases left unmatched: 8. DNA for the CDR3: TGTGCCAGCAATGGACTAGCGGGAGCCCCCGCAGATACGCAGTATTTT. This sequence encodes CASNGLAGAPADTQYF.

The J gene is TRBJ1-4, the V gene TRBV11-2; D remains ambiguous. The CDR3 sequence is 16 residues long. V was pared by 5 bases and J by 5 bases, with 18 bases between. CDR1 and CDR2 (germline): SGHAT, FQNNGV. DNA of the CDR3: TGTGCCAGCAGCCAAGAAGCGACGGGGTTGAATGAAAAACTGTTTTTT. This encodes CASSQEATGLNEKLFF.

This sequence joins TRBV10-3 and TRBJ2-7, with 7 bases aligning to TRBD2. The CDR3 consists of 12 residues. V gave up 8 bases and J gave up 2 bases; unmatched junction bases: 3. The V gene's germline CDR1 is ENHRY and CDR2 SYGVKD. CDR3 amino acids: CAIASGPYEQYV. Here the CDR3 DNA reads TGTGCCATCGCTAGCGGACCCTACGAGCAGTACGTC.

The chain links TRBV10-3 to TRBJ1-6; weak D call: TRBD1 (5 bases). CDR1 is ENHRY, CDR2 SYGVKD, per germline. The CDR3 has 17 amino acids. V was cut by 0 bases and J by 7 bases, with 16 bases left in between. This CDR3 is CAISESQGPIRNSPLHF. The CDR3 nucleotides read TGTGCCATCAGTGAGTCGCAGGGTCCGATTAGAAATTCACCCCTCCACTTT.

J is TRBJ2-3 and V is TRBV30, with TRBD2 identical over 10 bases. The CDR3 sequence is 15 residues long. Germline lookup yields CDR1 GTSNPN and CDR2 SVGIG (reference sequence). V lost 7 bases and J lost 1; bases outside the gene matches: 8. The CDR3 spells CALLAGPWGTDTQYF. The CDR3 nucleotides read TGTGCCTTACTAGCGGGGCCCTGGGGCACAGATACGCAGTATTTT.

In this sample, this clone turned up once. The chain carries TRBV19 and TRBJ1-2; 7 bases map to TRBD1. The junction had 3 bases not matched to a gene; V was cut back by 7 bases and J by 4 bases. Germline V gene lookup returns CDR1 LNHDA and CDR2 SQIVND (reference sequence). The length of the CDR3 is 12 residues. The CDR3 here is CASTGGPYGYTF. The CDR3 coding sequence is TGTGCCAGTACAGGGGGACCCTATGGCTACACCTTC.

The CDR3 protein is CASSWGTGWNEKLFF. CDR3 DNA: TGTGCCAGCAGCTGGGGGACAGGGTGGAATGAAAAACTGTTTTTT. V usage is TRBV5-6 and J usage is TRBJ1-4, with 9 bases aligning to TRBD1. V dropped 3 bases and J dropped 5; count of bases not matched to a gene: 5. In germline, CDR1 is SGHDT, CDR2 YYEEEE. The CDR3 totals 15 residues.

The rearrangement joins TRBV6-6 to TRBJ2-2; D unresolved. The V gene's germline CDR1 is MNHNY and CDR2 SVGAGI (reference sequence). The CDR3 is made up of 13 amino acids. Trimming removed 4 bases at V and 8 bases at J, with 11 bases between. CDR3 coding DNA: TGTGCCAGCAGTTCTTCTCTAGGAGGGGAGCTGTTTTTT. As protein: CASSSSLGGELFF.

The sample holds a few counts of this clone. Here the CDR3 DNA reads TGTGCCAGCAGCTTAATCGGGGACTACGAGCAGTACTTC. This encodes CASSLIGDYEQYF. V gene TRBV11-3 combines with J gene TRBJ2-7, with D perhaps TRBD2 (5 bases). Trimming took 2 bases from V and 3 from J, leaving 8 bases between them. CDR1 is SGHNT, CDR2 YENEEA, per germline. The CDR3 consists of 13 residues. The full variable domain, completed using reference TRBV11-3 and TRBJ2-7, is EAGVVQSPRYKIIEKKQPVAFWCNPISGHNTLYWYLQNLGQGPELLIRYENEEAVDDSQLPKDRFSAERLKGVDSTLKIQPAELGDSAVYLCASSLIGDYEQYFGPGTRLTVT.

This chain connects TRBV12-2 to TRBJ1-2; the table's D call, TRBD1, was not checked against the DNA. TRBV12-2 is a documented pseudogene. The CDR3 spans 14 residues. CDR3 loop: CASRPQGLPYGYTF. CDR3 bases: TGTGCAAGTCGCCCACAGGGGCTTCCCTATGGCTACACCTTC.